This T cell receptor (beta chain) was recovered during a study of T cell responses to AZD1222 COVID-19 vaccine. Germline CDR1 LNHNV, CDR2 YYDKDF (reference sequence). V lost 9 bases and J lost 4, with 16 bases in between. The CDR3 length is 14 residues. Profiled with immunoSEQ multiplex PCR; TCRdb holds only in-frame clones, not every one. Of some 120,000 clones in the sample, roughly 93% were seen once. Source: peripheral blood, taken on day 0 of AZD1222 vaccination. The source of this sequence is an adult in good health. The chain couples TRBV15 to TRBJ1-3; D is unclear. The CDR3 DNA follows: TGTGCCACACGGGAGGGAGGGAAAGGAAACACCATATATTTT. This sequence encodes CATREGGKGNTIYF.